The 30 T cell receptor beta chains given below trace back to one sample, sequenced in a study of technical replicates of blood from a handful of donors. Assay: immunoSEQ multiplex PCR; the TCRdb copy retains only in-frame clones and omits some. Here the sample spans roughly 64,000 clones, about 88% being singletons. Sequenced: PBMCs. These receptors were obtained from a human donor in good health. Some clones in this sample may be carry-over from other donors' samples.

The chain couples TRBV7-9 to TRBJ2-7; D gene ambiguous. This CDR3 is 16 amino acids long. Looked up from germline, CDR1 is SEHNR and CDR2 is FQNEAQ (reference sequence). Trimming cost V 1 base and J 0 bases, with 13 bases left between them. CDR3 in DNA: TGTGCCAGCAGCTTAGGGTGGCCGTACCTCTCCTACGAGCAGTACTTC. Its translation: CASSLGWPYLSYEQYF. Together with reference TRBV7-9 and TRBJ2-7, the CDR3 gives the full variable domain: DTGVSQNPRHKITKRGQNVTFRCDPISEHNRLYWYRQTLGQGPEFLTYFQNEAQLEKSRLLSDRFSAERPKGSFSTLEIQRTEQGDSAMYLCASSLGWPYLSYEQYFGPGTRLTVT.

The CDR3 reads CASTRSGSEQFF. The CDR3 DNA reads as TGTGCCAGCACCCGATCGGGGAGTGAGCAGTTCTTC. The chain employs TRBV5-4 and TRBJ2-1; weak D call: TRBD2 (5 bases). Germline CDR1 reads SGHNT; CDR2 reads YYREEE (reference sequence). This CDR3 spans 12 amino acids. Deletions cut 6 bases from V and 9 bases from J, with 13 bases between.

This rearrangement joins TRBV7-2 to TRBJ1-5; tentatively, D is TRBD1 (5 bases). The CDR3 has 16 amino acids. Germline V CDR1 and CDR2: SGHTA, FQGNSA. Trimming removed 4 bases from V and 7 bases from J, with 20 bases in between. The CDR3 region is CASSSMASREAQPQHF. Here the CDR3 DNA reads TGTGCCAGCAGCTCTATGGCGTCCAGGGAGGCCCAGCCCCAGCATTTT.

The chain combines TRBV18 with TRBJ2-2; weak D call: TRBD2 (5 bases). The CDR3 contains 13 residues. CDR1 is KGHSH, CDR2 LQKENI, per germline. Between the trimmed V and J ends, which lost 2 bases and 9 bases, there was a span of 10 bases. CDR3 sequence reads: CASSPDYLRELFF. CDR3 DNA: TGTGCCAGCTCACCAGACTACCTCCGGGAGCTGTTTTTT. The full variable domain, in which reference TRBV18 and TRBJ2-2 provide the parts outside the CDR3, is NAGVMQNPRHLVRRRGQEARLRCSPMKGHSHVYWYRQLPEEGLKFMVYLQKENIIDESGMPKERFSAEFPKEGPSILRIQQVVRGDSAAYFCASSPDYLRELFFGEGSRLTVL.

The chain combines TRBV5-6 with TRBJ2-7, with D possibly being TRBD2 (6 bases). The V end was cut by 0 bases, the J end by 2 bases, with 12 bases between. The CDR3 has 15 amino acids. Germline CDR1 SGHDT, CDR2 YYEEEE. Here the CDR3 reads CASSLGEPSAYEQYF. CDR3 nucleotide sequence: TGTGCCAGCAGCTTGGGGGAACCTAGCGCCTACGAGCAGTACTTC.

This chain links TRBV5-1 with TRBJ2-5; D not certain. The CDR3 extends over 13 amino acids. Trimming stripped 4 bases from V and 1 base from J, with 8 bases between. Per the germline V gene, CDR1 is SGHRS and CDR2 is YFSETQ. The CDR3 sequence is CASSEIGQETQYF. The CDR3 coding sequence is TGCGCCAGCAGCGAAATCGGCCAAGAGACCCAGTACTTC.

The rearrangement uses TRBV19 and TRBJ2-3; D is ambiguous. Trimming stripped 3 bases from V and 5 bases from J, with 15 bases between. Germline loops: CDR1 LNHDA, CDR2 SQIVND (reference sequence). The CDR3 is 15 residues long. The CDR3 loop is CASSIPSQTGDTQYF. The CDR3 DNA reads TGTGCCAGTAGTATCCCATCCCAGACGGGAGATACGCAGTATTTT.

The chain uses TRBV30 and TRBJ1-2; D not certain. CDR1 is GTSNPN and CDR2 is SVGIG in the germline V gene (reference sequence). V gave up 1 base and J gave up 4 bases, with 7 bases separating them. The CDR3 covers 12 residues. Here the CDR3 reads CAWSESLYGYTF. In DNA form, the CDR3 reads TGTGCCTGGAGTGAGAGTCTCTATGGCTACACCTTC.

The V and J genes are TRBV10-3 and TRBJ2-5; D possibly corresponds to TRBD2 (5 bases). Germline V gene lookup returns CDR1 ENHRY and CDR2 SYGVKD. The CDR3 length is 14 residues. The ends were cut back, 3 bases at V and 4 bases at J, with 12 bases in the middle. The CDR3 coding sequence is TGTGCCATCAGTGAAGGAGGAGCCGTAGAGACCCAGTACTTC. Encoded protein: CAISEGGAVETQYF.

This clone was recorded only once. The V and J genes are TRBV27 and TRBJ2-7; D is perhaps TRBD1 (7 bases). The CDR3 runs 13 residues. V shed 4 bases and J shed 5 bases, with 12 bases lying between them. The germline CDR1 and CDR2 sequences are MNHEY and SMNVEV (reference sequence). The CDR3 is CASSSGGRNEQYF. The CDR3 DNA reads TGTGCCAGCAGTTCAGGGGGGAGGAACGAGCAGTACTTC.

The V and J genes are TRBV6-5 and TRBJ1-1; no firm D call. CDR1 MNHEY and CDR2 SVGAGI come from the germline V gene. CDR3 length: 16 residues. Trimming removed 3 bases at V and 0 bases at J, with 14 bases between. The CDR3 is CASSYLGAEMNTEAFF. CDR3 DNA sequence: TGTGCCAGCAGTTATTTAGGCGCGGAGATGAACACTGAAGCTTTCTTT.

The table lists this clone with a few counts. V and J are TRBV6-5 and TRBJ1-1; tentatively, D is TRBD1 (5 bases). This CDR3 spans 14 amino acids. V was clipped by 6 bases and J by 5 bases, with 16 bases between them. Germline V lookup: CDR1 MNHEY, CDR2 SVGAGI. CDR3 nucleotide sequence: TGTGCCAGCAGACAAGATTACAGGCGGACTGAAGCTTTCTTT. This sequence encodes CASRQDYRRTEAFF.

The chain links TRBV10-2 to TRBJ2-1, with D perhaps matching TRBD2 (5 bases). Looked up from germline, CDR1 is WSHSY and CDR2 is SAAADI. V was trimmed by 8 bases and J by 4 bases, leaving 9 bases between them. This CDR3 comprises 12 residues. Here the CDR3 reads CASGTSYNEQFF. CDR3 sequence (DNA): TGCGCCAGCGGCACTAGTTACAATGAGCAGTTCTTC.

This chain joins TRBV28 and TRBJ1-2; tentatively, D is TRBD1 (5 bases). The CDR3 has 15 residues. Germline V CDR1 and CDR2: MDHEN, SYDVKM. Trimming left V 7 bases short and J 6 bases short, with 21 bases between. In DNA, the CDR3 is TGTGCCAGCAAACTACCGGGACTCCATTTCCATGGCTACACCTTC. Amino acid sequence: CASKLPGLHFHGYTF.

CDR3 DNA: TGCGCCAGCAGCCAAGAGTTGCGGGGCAGAACTAATGAAAAACTGTTTTTT. Residues: CASSQELRGRTNEKLFF. J is TRBJ1-4 and V is TRBV4-1, with D tentatively TRBD1 (5 bases). Germline assignment: CDR1 MGHRA and CDR2 YSYEKL. CDR3 length equals 17 residues. V lost 0 bases and J lost 1, with 12 bases in between.

The CDR3 sequence is CATRTGGDEQYF. CDR3 coding DNA: TGTGCCACCCGGACAGGCGGCGACGAGCAGTACTTC. V gene TRBV10-3 combines with J gene TRBJ2-7, with 7 bases fitting TRBD1. Unmatched junction bases numbered 8, after V lost 10 bases and J lost 5 bases. CDR1 and CDR2 from the germline V gene are ENHRY and SYGVKD. This CDR3 region has 12 residues.

The CDR3 DNA is TGTGCCAGCAGCTTCATAGAGAACACTGAAGCTTTCTTT. Protein sequence: CASSFIENTEAFF. The V gene is TRBV7-9, the J gene TRBJ1-1; D gene ambiguous. Trimming shortened V by 3 bases and J by 1 base, and 6 bases separated the two germline ends. There are 13 residues in the CDR3. The germline CDR1 and CDR2 sequences are SEHNR and FQNEAQ (reference sequence).

J is TRBJ1-2 and V is TRBV6-6; D not certain. The CDR3 consists of 11 residues. The ends were cut back, 3 bases at V and 5 bases at J, with 4 bases in the middle. Germline CDR1 is MNHNY and CDR2 is SVGAGI (reference sequence). The CDR3 loop is CASSYEYGYTF. CDR3 sequence (DNA): TGTGCCAGCAGTTATGAGTATGGCTACACCTTC.

The V call is TRBV6-1, the J call TRBJ1-2, with TRBD1 identical over 7 bases. CDR3 size: 15 residues. The trim removed 1 base at V and 6 bases at J, leaving 8 bases unmatched. CDR1 is MNHNS and CDR2 is SASEGT in the germline V gene. In DNA, the CDR3 is TGTGCCAGCAGTGAAGGAAATCGGCAGGGGGATGGCTACACCTTC. Encoded protein: CASSEGNRQGDGYTF.

This chain joins TRBV9 and TRBJ2-5; TRBD1 matches 11 bases. The germline gives CDR1 SGDLS, CDR2 YYNGEE. V lost 5 bases, J lost 5 bases, and 8 bases stayed unmatched. This CDR3 contains 15 residues. The CDR3 coding sequence is TGTGCCAGCAGAGGCGGACAGGGGGCCGTCGAGACCCAGTACTTC. Amino acid sequence: CASRGGQGAVETQYF. Complete variable domain (other parts from reference TRBV9 and TRBJ2-5): DSGVTQTPKHLITATGQRVTLRCSPRSGDLSVYWYQQSLDQGLQFLIQYYNGEERAKGNILERFSAQQFPDLHSELNLSSLELGDSALYFCASRGGQGAVETQYFGPGTRLLVL.

The gene calls are TRBV7-2 and TRBJ2-1, with TRBD2 matching 11 bases. The germline gives CDR1 SGHTA, CDR2 FQGNSA. V trimming: 6 bases; J trimming: 5 bases; junction bases outside the gene matches: 6. The CDR3 totals 15 residues. In nucleotides, the CDR3 is TGTGCCAGCAGTCCGATTAGCGGGGGGGACAATGAGCAGTTCTTC. This encodes CASSPISGGDNEQFF.

The CDR3 loop reads CASSPLAGLSSYNEQFF. The CDR3 DNA is TGTGCCAGCAGCCCCCTAGCGGGATTGAGCTCCTACAATGAGCAGTTCTTC. The chain combines TRBV7-3 with TRBJ2-1; 9 nucleotides agree with TRBD2. The CDR3 length is 17 residues. CDR1 is SGHTA, CDR2 FQGTGA, per germline. Trimming removed 5 bases from V and 0 bases from J; junction bases left unmatched: 8.

The V gene is TRBV7-9, the J gene TRBJ2-7; 8 nucleotides agree with TRBD2. Unmatched junction bases numbered 5, after V lost 5 bases and J lost 5 bases. Germline V lookup: CDR1 SEHNR, CDR2 FQNEAQ (reference sequence). The CDR3 runs to 13 residues. CDR3 nucleotide sequence: TGTGCCAGCAGCACCGGGGGGGGAGACGAGCAGTACTTC. This gives the protein CASSTGGGDEQYF.

V usage is TRBV4-2 and J usage is TRBJ2-1, with D possibly matching TRBD1 (6 bases). V was shortened by 1 base and J by 6 bases, with 13 bases between the two germline ends. The CDR3 runs 15 residues. CDR1 is LGHNA and CDR2 is YNFKEQ in the germline V gene. The CDR3 DNA is TGTGCCAGCAGCCAAGTCTCCAGGGGCCCCAATGAGCAGTTCTTC. It codes for CASSQVSRGPNEQFF.

V and J are TRBV25-1 and TRBJ1-2; D is perhaps TRBD1 (5 bases). Germline CDR1 MGHDK, CDR2 SYGVNS. This CDR3 region has 13 residues. With 4 bases removed from V and 2 bases from J, the gap between germline ends came to 8 bases. The CDR3 DNA sequence: TGTGCCAGCAGTGGAGACAGCAACTATGGCTACACCTTC. Its protein is CASSGDSNYGYTF.

The chain combines TRBV19 with TRBJ2-1; perhaps TRBD1 as D (5 bases). There are 13 residues in the CDR3. The V end lost 5 bases, the J end lost 9 bases, and 14 bases lay between the germline ends. Germline V CDR1 and CDR2: LNHDA, SQIVND (reference sequence). The CDR3 is CASSLLGLSEQFF. The CDR3 DNA reads as TGTGCCAGTAGTCTATTGGGGCTCAGTGAGCAGTTCTTC. Variable domain in full (rest from reference TRBV19 and TRBJ2-1): DGGITQSPKYLFRKEGQNVTLSCEQNLNHDAMYWYRQDPGQGLRLIYYSQIVNDFQKGDIAEGYSVSREKKESFPLTVTSAQKNPTAFYLCASSLLGLSEQFFGPGTRLTVL.

The V and J genes are TRBV7-2 and TRBJ2-3; D remains unclear. Trimming cost V 2 bases and J 4 bases, with 7 bases left between them. Germline CDR1 SGHTA, CDR2 FQGNSA. CDR3 length: 13 residues. For the CDR3, the DNA is TGTGCCAGCAGCTTATTCTCCGCAGATACGCAGTATTTT. This translates into CASSLFSADTQYF.

The genes are TRBV6-5 and TRBJ2-3, with 12 bases fitting TRBD2. From germline, CDR1 is MNHEY and CDR2 SVGAGI. The CDR3 contains 16 residues. Trimming at V came to 2 bases and at J to 5 bases, leaving 5 bases not matched to a gene. Here the CDR3 reads CASSYASGGVRDTQYF. The CDR3 DNA is TGTGCCAGCAGTTACGCTAGCGGGGGGGTCAGAGATACGCAGTATTTT.

J is TRBJ2-7 and V is TRBV7-3; D perhaps matches TRBD1 (6 bases). CDR3 size: 16 residues. Germline V gene data show CDR1 as SGHTA and CDR2 as FQGTGA. With 3 bases removed from V and 6 bases from J, the gap between germline ends came to 21 bases. In nucleotides, the CDR3 is TGTGCCAGCAGCTTGTTCGGACAGACTGAATTGGGCGAGCAGTACTTC. Protein: CASSLFGQTELGEQYF. Together with reference TRBV7-3 and TRBJ2-7, the CDR3 gives the full variable domain: GAGVSQTPSNKVTEKGKYVELRCDPISGHTALYWYRQSLGQGPEFLIYFQGTGAADDSGLPNDRFFAVRPEGSVSTLKIQRTERGDSAVYLCASSLFGQTELGEQYFGPGTRLTVT.

In this sample, this clone turned up once. The chain couples TRBV12-5 to TRBJ1-2; no reliable D call. The CDR3 is 14 amino acids. The germline V gene encodes CDR1 LGHNT and CDR2 FRNRAP. The V end was cut by 0 bases, the J end by 8 bases, with 13 bases between. CDR3 sequence: CASGLVGAFGGYTF. CDR3 in DNA: TGTGCTAGTGGTTTGGTCGGAGCATTCGGCGGCTACACCTTC.